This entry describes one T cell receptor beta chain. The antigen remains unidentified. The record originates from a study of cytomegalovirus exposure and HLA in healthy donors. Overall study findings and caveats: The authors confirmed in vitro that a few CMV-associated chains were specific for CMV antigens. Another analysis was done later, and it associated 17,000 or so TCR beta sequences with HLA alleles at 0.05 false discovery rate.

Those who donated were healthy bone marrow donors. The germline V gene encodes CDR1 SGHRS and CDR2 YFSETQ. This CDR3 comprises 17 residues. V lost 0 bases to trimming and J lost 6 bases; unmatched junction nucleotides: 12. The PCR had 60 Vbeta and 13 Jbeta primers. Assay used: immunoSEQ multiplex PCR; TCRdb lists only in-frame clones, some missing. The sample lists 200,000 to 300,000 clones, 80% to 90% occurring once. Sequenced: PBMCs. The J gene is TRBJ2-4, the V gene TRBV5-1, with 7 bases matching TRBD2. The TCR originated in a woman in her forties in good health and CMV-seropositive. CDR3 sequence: CASSLGGPAGSGNIQYF. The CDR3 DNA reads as TGCGCCAGCAGCTTGGGAGGCCCAGCGGGAAGTGGAAACATTCAGTACTTC.